The present TCR beta chain was sequenced within a study of T cell repertoires in cytomegalovirus infection. As regards this clonotype: The antigen remains undetermined.

This CDR3 comprises 12 residues. From germline, CDR1 is PRHDT and CDR2 FYEKMQ (reference sequence). V was clipped by 5 bases and J by 7 bases, with 11 bases between them. TCRdb reanalysed the reads using MiXCR and keeps one entry per CDR3 protein. This table has about 830,000 distinct CDR3 sequences, 32% appearing once. The origin of this receptor is a human donor in good health (CMV status not recorded). Some clones in this sample may be carry-over from other donors' samples. Specimen: cultured CD8+ T cells from PBMCs, collected from culture after CMV antigen stimulation. V and J are TRBV13 and TRBJ1-1; the D gene is possibly TRBD1 (5 bases). The CDR3 DNA sequence: TGTGCCAGCAGCGCCCAGGGACTTGAAGCTTTCTTT. As protein: CASSAQGLEAFF.